Listed below are T cell receptor beta chains from one sample, sequenced in a study of T cells after yellow fever vaccination. TCRdb re-analysed the 5' RACE reads in MiXCR, keeping a single row per CDR3 protein. The sample yields about 210,000 distinct CDR3 sequences, around 6.7% seen once. Sequencing used CD4+ T cells sorted from PBMCs, obtained on the day of the yellow fever booster vaccination. These receptors all stem from a man aged 30-40 years who received the YFV17D yellow fever vaccine. Both conserved end residues are part of each CDR3. Not all rows give a size; the values are once, few, many and, for expanded clones, a class.

>TRBJ2-7|TRBV7-2|few
CASSLNRGGGEQYF
>TRBJ2-7|TRBV27|many
CASSANPGGSYEQYF
>TRBJ1-1|TRBV27|few
CASSLSIQGEAFF
>TRBJ2-2|TRBV20-1|few
CSARDQPGELFF
>TRBJ2-7|TRBV6-1|many
CASSGLTSGSFEQYF
>TRBJ2-7|TRBV10-3|few
CAISEQGTYEQYF
>TRBJ2-5|TRBV11-2|many
CASSQTAPTGETQYF
>TRBJ2-7|TRBV27|many
CASTGGQRYEQYF
>TRBJ2-7|TRBV7-9|few
CASSGTYEQYF
>TRBJ2-1|TRBV5-6|-
CASNSVPGTSGRAYNEQFF
>TRBJ2-1|TRBV24-1|many
CATSDFTTEGDEQFF
>TRBJ2-1|TRBV12-3/TRBV12-4|few
CASRDSSYNEQFF
>TRBJ2-1|TRBV5-1|many
CASRPGLAGFDEQFF
>TRBJ2-6|TRBV19|few
CASSIWSASGANVLTF
>TRBJ1-2|TRBV7-9|many
CASSFSYYGYTF
>TRBJ1-6|TRBV6-5|many
CASTLSRGDSPLHF
>TRBJ2-6|TRBV19|-
CASSTKSSGANVLTF
>TRBJ1-1|TRBV18|few
CASRGDQNTEAFF
>TRBJ2-1|TRBV7-2|many
CASSSVGVEQFF
>TRBJ2-7|TRBV6-5|-
CASSYRDGYYEQYF
>TRBJ2-7|TRBV10-1|few
CASSKDAGTGYEQYF
>TRBJ1-3|TRBV20-1|many
CSARDRDVTIYF
>TRBJ1-1|TRBV9|-
CASSVVEGLHTEAFF
>TRBJ2-1|TRBV5-6|many
CASSLVGNNEQFF
>TRBJ2-7|TRBV12-3/TRBV12-4|many
CASSPRGRVQYEQYF
>TRBJ2-3|TRBV19|-
CASSISPGVGDTQYF
>TRBJ2-7|TRBV6-1|many
CASKRKGPPYEQYF
>TRBJ2-1|TRBV18|few
CASSPVSVGGYNEQFF
>TRBJ2-5|TRBV20-1|-
CSARGHFQETQYF
>TRBJ1-6|TRBV7-2|few
CASSFGPGSYNSPLHF
>TRBJ2-4|TRBV21-1|-
CASSKGERNENIQYF
>TRBJ2-3|TRBV6-1|few
CASSYGLTRSSTDTQYF
>TRBJ2-1|TRBV20-1|-
CSARDQRGRLYEQFF
>TRBJ1-1|TRBV12-3/TRBV12-4|few
CASIRDGQNTEAFF
>TRBJ2-1|TRBV7-2|-
CASSLAEAEKQFF
>TRBJ2-5|TRBV10-3|-
CAISEQTGIQETQYF
>TRBJ1-2|TRBV27|many
CASSLRTGFDYGYTF
>TRBJ2-3|TRBV2|-
CASSRAYQVPTDTQYF
>TRBJ2-1|TRBV5-1|many
CASSERLSSYNEQFF
>TRBJ2-2|TRBV6-6|many
CASEGPGELFF
>TRBJ2-1|TRBV5-5|-
CASGIGLHSEQFF
>TRBJ2-1|TRBV20-1|many
CSARDQRGNNEQFF
>TRBJ2-7|TRBV28|-
CASNEAMLSSYEQYF
>TRBJ2-7|TRBV20-1|few
CSALTGRGLSYEQYF
>TRBJ2-1|TRBV20-1|many
CSALSGFYNEQFF
>TRBJ1-1|TRBV14|many
CASSRQGLTEAFF
>TRBJ2-7|TRBV20-1|few
CSARDQQGASYEQYF
>TRBJ2-5|TRBV5-4|-
CASRRDTQETQYF
>TRBJ2-1|TRBV28|many
CASSGPTPGTSGSSYNEQFF
>TRBJ2-5|TRBV5-1|medium-sized
CASSLEETQYF
>TRBJ2-7|TRBV5-4|-
CASSPRGGSQYEQYF
>TRBJ2-7|TRBV12-3/TRBV12-4|few
CASSFRDDIYEQYF
>TRBJ2-5|TRBV5-1|many
CASARDGQETQYF
>TRBJ2-7|TRBV7-9|many
CASSLASSGYEQYF